These T cell receptor beta chains were read from a single sample in a study of blood T cells in healthy people across ages. TCRdb redid the calling of the 5' RACE reads with MiXCR, one entry per CDR3 protein. This table has approximately 940,000 distinct CDR3 sequences, approximately 49% appearing once. Sequenced sample: blood. These receptors were collected from a man aged 25-45 years in good health. Both conserved end residues are part of each CDR3. The order of the fields is V gene, D gene, J gene, clone size, CDR3 protein, CDR3 DNA. A D gene is named only where the DNA matches it firmly. Clone size appears in some rows only: once, few, many, or a class for an expanded clone.

TRBV7-2	TRBD1	TRBJ2-7	.	CASSRPGTGYEQYF	TGTGCCAGCAGCCGTCCCGGGACAGGGTACGAGCAGTACTTC
TRBV10-3	TRBD1	TRBJ2-1	few	CAISEGRTGGWNEQFF	TGTGCCATCAGTGAAGGGCGGACAGGGGGCTGGAATGAGCAGTTCTTC
TRBV7-2	TRBD1	TRBJ2-7	.	CAISRDSAHEQYF	TGTGCCATTTCCCGGGACAGCGCCCACGAGCAGTACTTC
TRBV6-1	.	TRBJ2-7	.	CASSERDGAPYEQYF	TGTGCCAGCAGTGAAAGAGACGGGGCCCCCTACGAGCAGTACTTC
TRBV27	.	TRBJ2-7	.	CASSLGVGMAYEQYF	TGTGCCAGTAGTTTAGGGGTAGGGATGGCCTACGAGCAGTACTTC
TRBV30	.	TRBJ1-5	.	CACSGDGGNQPQHF	TGTGCCTGTTCAGGGGATGGAGGCAATCAGCCCCAGCATTTT
TRBV27	.	TRBJ2-5	.	CASRTFVGETQYF	TGTGCCAGCAGGACCTTTGTAGGGGAGACCCAGTACTTC
TRBV20-1	.	TRBJ2-5	.	CSARDAWQLQETQYF	TGCAGTGCTAGAGATGCATGGCAGCTCCAAGAGACCCAGTACTTC
TRBV12-5	TRBD1	TRBJ1-2	few	CASGSPEPGQNHYGYTF	TGTGCTAGTGGTTCCCCTGAACCGGGACAGAATCATTATGGCTACACCTTC
TRBV3-1	.	TRBJ1-2	few	CASSQVGTQNNYGYTF	TGTGCCAGCAGCCAAGTCGGGACCCAAAATAACTATGGCTACACCTTC
TRBV6-5	TRBD2	TRBJ2-2	once	CASSYSTSGSGELFF	TGTGCCAGCAGTTACTCGACTAGCGGGAGCGGGGAGCTGTTTTTT
TRBV4-2	.	TRBJ2-7	.	CASSQGRQVSYEQYF	TGTGCCAGCAGCCAAGGACGTCAGGTCTCCTACGAGCAGTACTTC
TRBV7-3	.	TRBJ2-6	.	CASSLSFSSSGANVLTF	TGTGCCAGCAGCTTATCTTTCTCTAGCTCTGGGGCCAACGTCCTGACTTTC
TRBV3-1	TRBD1	TRBJ2-7	.	CASSDGTGAFYEQYF	TGTGCCAGCAGCGATGGGACAGGGGCCTTCTACGAGCAGTACTTC
TRBV7-2	.	TRBJ1-1	.	CASRIGRGNTEAFF	TGTGCCAGCAGGATTGGGAGGGGCAACACTGAAGCTTTCTTT
TRBV7-2	TRBD1	TRBJ2-7	.	CASSSMGGTGFYEQYF	TGTGCCAGCAGCTCCATGGGTGGGACAGGATTTTACGAGCAGTACTTC
TRBV4-3	TRBD2	TRBJ2-3	.	CASSQDAAGGPTDTQYF	TGCGCCAGCAGCCAAGATGCGGCGGGGGGGCCCACAGATACGCAGTATTTT